This TCR beta chain was sequenced for a study of T cell changes during pregnancy in multiple sclerosis. Method: immunoSEQ multiplex PCR; TCRdb's copy keeps in-frame clones and lacks some. The sample lists about 40,000 clones; roughly 92% were seen once. The CDR3 is 13 residues long. V and J are TRBV21-1 and TRBJ2-7; the table names TRBD2, a call not compared with the DNA. TRBV21-1 is recorded as a pseudogene. The sequenced sample was CD4+ T cells from peripheral blood mononuclear cells, obtained before pregnancy. The origin of this receptor is a female donor with multiple sclerosis, enrolled in a pregnancy study. CDR3 protein: CASSKGRAYEQYF. CDR3 in DNA: TGTGCCAGCAGCAAAGGACGGGCCTACGAGCAGTACTTC.